This T cell receptor (beta chain) was documented in a study of CD8 T cells in Susac syndrome. cDNA came from roughly 0.53 to 1 ug RNA primed by random hexamers. The method of amplification for TCR beta CDR3 was immunoSEQ multiplex PCR, covering 54 Vbeta and 13 Jbeta. One entry per CDR3 protein results from TCRdb running MiXCR on the immunoSEQ multiplex PCR reads. This sample yields some 160,000 distinct CDR3 sequences, of which 85% to 95% are seen a single time; about 0.15% belongs to the top ten. This CDR3 has 16 residues. Germline-derived CDR1 and CDR2 are SQVTM and ANQGSEA. V lost 0 bases and J lost 0, with 12 bases in between.

The genes are TRBV29-1 and TRBJ2-1; D remains unclear. Sequencing was performed on CD8+ T cells from PBMCs. This receptor was taken from a human donor with multiple sclerosis. CDR3 coding DNA: TGCAGCGTTGAAGATTCAGGACCAAGCTCCTACAATGAGCAGTTCTTC. Translating gives CSVEDSGPSSYNEQFF.